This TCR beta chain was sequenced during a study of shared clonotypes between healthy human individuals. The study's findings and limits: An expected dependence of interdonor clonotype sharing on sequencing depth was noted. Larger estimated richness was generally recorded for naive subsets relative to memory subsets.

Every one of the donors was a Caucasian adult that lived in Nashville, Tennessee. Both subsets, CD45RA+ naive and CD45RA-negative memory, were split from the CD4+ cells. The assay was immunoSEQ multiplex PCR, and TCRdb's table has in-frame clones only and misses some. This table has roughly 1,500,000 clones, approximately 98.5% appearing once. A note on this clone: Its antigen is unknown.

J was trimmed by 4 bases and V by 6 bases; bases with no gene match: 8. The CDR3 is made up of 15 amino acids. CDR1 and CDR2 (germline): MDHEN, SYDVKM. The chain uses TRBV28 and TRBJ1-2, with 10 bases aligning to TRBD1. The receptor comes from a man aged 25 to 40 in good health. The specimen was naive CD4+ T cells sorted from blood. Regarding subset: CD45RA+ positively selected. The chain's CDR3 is CASSPGTGDGYGYTF. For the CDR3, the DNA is TGTGCCAGCAGCCCCGGGACAGGGGATGGCTATGGCTACACCTTC.